This T cell receptor beta chain was sequenced during a study of response to subunit inactivated influenza vaccine. Comment on this clonotype: Its antigen is not identified.

Germline values: CDR1 MNHEY, CDR2 SVGEGT. There are 17 residues in the CDR3. The V gene lost 1 base and the J gene lost 4 bases, with 16 bases spanning the gap. Points from the study as a whole: The authors proposed limited new T cell recruitment per seasonal influenza vaccination.

MiXCR, run by TCRdb on the RT-PCR reads, gives a single entry per CDR3 protein. The sample shows some 640,000 distinct CDR3 sequences, approximately 15% of them seen only once. The TCR originated in a man aged 50 to 59 who received an inactivated influenza vaccine. The J gene is TRBJ2-2, the V gene TRBV6-2 or TRBV6-3; D not resolved. The specimen was PBMCs from blood, collected around 15 days before vaccination. The CDR3 region is CASSYFPSQVFTGELFF. The CDR3 nucleotides are TGTGCCAGCAGTTACTTCCCTAGTCAAGTGTTCACCGGGGAGCTGTTTTTT.